These 7 T cell receptor beta chains share one sample of origin, sequenced in a study of blood T cell repertoires in COVID-19. Assay: immunoSEQ multiplex PCR; the TCRdb copy retains only in-frame clones and omits some. The data hold 70,000 to 95,000 clones, with about 82% observed a single time. Sample: peripheral blood. The receptors originated from a woman in her 70s with active or convalescent COVID-19.

This clone was observed a single time. V usage is TRBV18 and J usage is TRBJ1-5; 10 bases line up with TRBD1. In germline, CDR1 is KGHSH, CDR2 LQKENI. V lost 6 bases, J lost 7 bases, and 3 bases stayed unmatched. The CDR3 is made up of 13 amino acids. The CDR3 nucleotides are TGTGCCAGCTCCACGACAGGGGGCCAGCCCCAGCATTTT. Translated, it gives CASSTTGGQPQHF.

This rearrangement joins TRBV5-1 to TRBJ1-4, with D perhaps matching TRBD1 (6 bases). The V and J ends lost 2 bases and 8 bases respectively, with 16 bases between them. Germline CDR1 is SGHRS and CDR2 is YFSETQ. This CDR3 is built from 15 residues. The CDR3: CASSLQGPSGEKLFF. The CDR3 DNA reads TGCGCCAGCAGCTTACAGGGCCCTAGTGGGGAAAAACTGTTTTTT. Full variable domain (missing parts from reference TRBV5-1 and TRBJ1-4): KAGVTQTPRYLIKTRGQQVTLSCSPISGHRSVSWYQQTPGQGLQFLFEYFSETQRNKGNFPGRFSGRQFSNSRSEMNVSTLELGDSALYLCASSLQGPSGEKLFFGSGTQLSVL.

The chain combines TRBV7-2 with TRBJ1-2; 10 positions match TRBD1. CDR3 length: 15 residues. CDR1 is SGHTA and CDR2 is FQGNSA in the germline V gene. V gave up 5 bases and J gave up 3 bases; unmatched junction bases: 6. CDR3 sequence: CASSPQTGGYYGYTF. The CDR3 DNA is TGTGCCAGCAGCCCCCAGACAGGGGGCTACTATGGCTACACCTTC.

The V and J genes are TRBV29-1 and TRBJ2-5, with TRBD1 matching 10 bases. Trimming took 6 bases from V and 4 from J; bases not matched to a gene: 8. CDR1 and CDR2 (germline): SQVTM, ANQGSEA. This CDR3 is built from 14 residues. The CDR3 is CSVKDRGRAETQYF. The CDR3 nucleotides read TGCAGCGTCAAGGACAGGGGGAGAGCAGAGACCCAGTACTTC.

The chain uses TRBV12-3 or TRBV12-4 and TRBJ2-5; D may be TRBD2 (6 bases). The V end lost 3 bases, the J end lost 4 bases, and 9 bases lay between the germline ends. This CDR3 is built from 13 residues. The CDR3, as DNA: TGTGCCAGCAGTTTGCGAGCGGGAGAGACCCAGTACTTC. Translation gives CASSLRAGETQYF.

The chain is built from TRBV6-4 and TRBJ2-3, with D unclear. The germline gives CDR1 MRHNA, CDR2 SNTAGT. Trimming removed 4 bases from V and 1 base from J, with 6 bases in between. The CDR3 sequence is 13 residues long. CDR3 amino acids: CASSVRGTDTQYF. The CDR3 coding sequence is TGTGCCAGCAGTGTACGGGGCACAGATACGCAGTATTTT.

This chain links TRBV11-2 with TRBJ1-1, with 7 bases lining up with TRBD1. With V trimmed by 3 bases and J by 6 bases, 7 bases remained unmatched. The germline V gene has CDR1 SGHAT and CDR2 FQNNGV. CDR3 size: 14 residues. Here the CDR3 reads CASSFPRQGPEAFF. For the CDR3, the DNA is TGTGCCAGCAGCTTCCCAAGACAGGGACCTGAAGCTTTCTTT.